This T cell receptor beta chain was captured by sequencing in a study of T cell responses to AZD1222 COVID-19 vaccine. Worth noting for this clone: Its antigen is undetermined.

Regarding the study as a whole: Among the donors, most were white British and more were female, and clonal diversity was possibly underestimated. Only after the peak T cell response were repertoires sampled. Among vaccine-associated CD4 TCRs, coverage spanned spike, with dominance at 160-218 and 743-854. Recipients of two AZD1222 doses showed rising Spike-specific TCR breadth and depth.

The CDR3 is made up of 14 amino acids. Looked up from germline, CDR1 is MGHDK and CDR2 is SYGVNS. After removal of 6 bases from V and 1 base from J, the junction contained 2 bases not matched to a gene. Assay: immunoSEQ multiplex PCR; the TCRdb copy retains only in-frame clones and omits some. Among 150,000 to 200,000 clones listed, 94% were seen once. Sequenced material: peripheral blood, taken 28 days after the second AZD1222 dose. The clonotype comes from an adult who received the AZD1222 COVID-19 vaccine. The rearrangement uses TRBV25-1 and TRBJ2-7, with 11 bases identical to TRBD2. CDR3 sequence (DNA): TGTGCCAGCAGAGGGACTAGCGGATCCTACGAGCAGTACTTC. This encodes CASRGTSGSYEQYF.